This T cell receptor beta chain stems from a study of cytomegalovirus exposure and HLA in healthy donors (dated by TCRdb to about 2017). Some background on the complete study: In an earlier analysis of 587 of the donors, approximately 260 Gb of sequence data and approximately 100 million unique TCR beta sequences from about 179 million T cells were reported. An early release that covered some 630 HLA-typed donors contained about 290 gigabases of sequencing data and 70 million to 100 million unique TCR sequences. Among the roughly 390 genotyped donors, 81% belonged to the genetic ancestry cluster associated with self-reported Caucasian donors. The study aimed to test whether cataloging public T cell receptors could reveal signatures of past pathogen exposure. The T cell repertoires of some 700 subjects were profiled by immunosequencing and related to cytomegalovirus serostatus. A separate validation cohort of 100 to 150 different subjects was used in addition to the roughly 670-subject first cohort. The study combined high-throughput TCR immunosequencing, statistical association of individual TCRs with disease status, and machine learning to predict cytomegalovirus infection status. To study patterns of TCR occurrence, a later analysis re-analyzed previously published TCR beta repertoires from around 660 donors and added high-resolution HLA genotyping. Rather than drawing on any new phenotypic data, the later analysis identified candidate immune exposures from TCR beta sequences and the way those sequences occurred across donors. In an earlier analysis of more than 550 of the donors, high-throughput TCR beta sequencing was used to judge whether each TCR beta V gene segment behaved as functional or pseudogenic. Alongside the repertoire data, information on donor age, sex, ethnicity and CMV serostatus was compiled. In a later genetic analysis, genome-wide SNP genotypes for about 55% of the roughly 670 donors were used, and that subset was treated as a discovery cohort. Every repertoire in the discovery cohort had been generated on one and the same sequencing platform. HLA typing included class I and class II loci at four-digit resolution. Typing coverage varied by locus: roughly 620-640 donors for A, B, C, DRB1 and DQB1; 522 for DQA1; about 600 for DPA1; fewer than 480 for DPB1. Roughly five DR-DQ haplotypes were handled as single units for association and clustering, since linkage in the cohort was strong. Among some 400 genotyped donors of the cohort, an average of approximately 240,000 unique TCR beta nucleotide sequences was sequenced per donor, of which approximately 18% were non-productive.

General study outcomes and caveats: The study listed 164 TCR beta chains as associated with cytomegalovirus. The authors suggested that the approach could potentially be extended to other disease states and immunological phenotypes. According to a later analysis, most CMV-associated TCR beta chains appeared to be HLA-restricted, and the HLA associations seemed to be driven largely by CMV exposure. In a later genetic analysis, a missense DCLRE1C variant was associated with V-gene and J-gene trimming of TCR beta chains, and the association was replicated in an independent cohort. According to a later genetic analysis, donors in an Asian-associated ancestry cluster had fewer N-insertions in productive TCRs than the approximately 710-donor mean. Most TCR sequences were observed very rarely across donors, whereas some public TCRs were present in many individuals. Approximately 18 rarely observed V segments, including chromosome 9 orphons, were excluded from the earlier analysis of several hundred of the donors because counts were too low. Broadly in line with IMGT annotations, most TCR beta V segments showed up in productive rearrangements about 87% or about 30% of the time in an earlier analysis of under 700 of the donors. A later analysis reported that several top co-occurrence clusters appeared linked to parvovirus B19, influenza, CMV and Epstein-Barr virus. Correlated functional status among segregating V segments might reflect linkage disequilibrium, but an unknown experimental factor could not be ruled out. CMV serostatus was the only immune exposure information available for the cohort. In a later analysis, HLA-associated TCR beta chains showed more clonal expansion and lower generation probabilities than non-associated chains that were equally common. A further reported finding was that TCR beta sequences accurately predicted the HLA-A and HLA-B alleles for most subjects in the first cohort. In vitro tests confirmed that three of the cytomegalovirus-associated TCR beta chains recognize cytomegalovirus antigens. At a false discovery rate of 0.05, a later analysis linked some 17,000 TCR beta sequences to specific HLA alleles. Roughly uniform sequencing depth across donors was assumed in presence/absence analyses, although this assumption may not hold. Because some donors lacked HLA typing at each locus, the association tests relied only on the typed subset. The classifier was reported to diagnose cytomegalovirus status with high specificity and sensitivity in both the original and validation cohorts. When HLA alleles, especially DR and DQ, strongly co-occurred, attributing TCR associations to individual alleles was difficult. A later analysis found that TCR association rates varied across HLA loci, with DRB1 alleles showing the most associated TCRs and HLA-C alleles the fewest. The cohort was sequenced for TCR beta chains only, and without alpha or paired-chain data the features that could be detected were limited. Some IMGT-functional V segments, including TRBV6-2 and TRBV6-3, could not be told apart with the 87-base-pair reads, so those segments were excluded. A cluster of highly shared sequence variants was judged likely to be a technical artifact of the sequencing pipeline.

This clone appeared a few times. This receptor's antigen is unknown. One base away there is no much larger clone; base qualities are not given. The cohort consisted of approximately 690 healthy bone marrow donors. At the time of sampling, every cohort member was nominally healthy, though immune exposures that went unrecorded were likely present. The donor was CMV seronegative and belonged to the group of several hundred seronegative cohort members. Each donor provided a peripheral blood sample, and peripheral blood mononuclear cells were used for TCR beta sequencing. The Qiagen DNeasy Blood Extraction Kit was used to extract genomic DNA from the blood cell samples. Receptor amplification or capture employed the immunoSEQ multiplex PCR assay. A mixture of 60 forward primers for TCR Vbeta segments and 13 reverse primers for TCR Jbeta segments was used in the multiplex PCR. A multiplex PCR assay on genomic DNA amplified the CDR3 region of rearranged TCR beta genes. The Illumina HiSeq System was used to sequence the amplified TCR beta libraries as 87-base-pair reads. The study's processing was this. In a later analysis, tens of millions of unique TCR beta chains were counted across the approximately 670 repertoires, and roughly 11 million of these chains were shared by at least two donors. To remove PCR and sequencing errors, raw reads were error-corrected and collapsed into unique sequences using a nearest-neighbor algorithm that merged closely related sequences. To assign V, D and J gene segments, CDR3 sequences were aligned to IMGT reference sequences. For a sequence to be retained, a match of at least six nucleotides was required to both a V gene segment and a J gene segment. A rearrangement was called productive if the CDR3 had no stop codons and remained in frame with V and J, and every other rearrangement was called non-productive. Following IMGT convention, CDR3 was defined as the stretch from the second conserved V-encoded cysteine up to the conserved J-encoded phenylalanine. The earlier analysis of about 590 of the donors excluded sequences that lacked an unambiguous match to a single V gene segment. An earlier analysis of several hundred of the donors called V segments functional above 56.7% productive rearrangements and segregating when the between-donor standard deviation exceeded 5%. A statistical classification framework was built for diagnosing cytomegalovirus status from the catalog of TCR beta chain sequences. A later analysis assigned V and J genes by comparing TCR nucleotide sequences with IMGT/GENE-DB human TR gene sequences. Using the TCRdist pipeline, a later analysis assigned CDR3 sequences along with most-parsimonious VDJ recombination scenarios. In a later analysis, every TCR beta chain was defined by the combination of its CDR3 amino acid sequence and its V-gene family, and reads without a unique V-gene family were dropped. A later analysis removed roughly 590 highly shared, low-generation-probability nucleotide sequences to deal with suspected cross-contamination and a sequencing artifact. In a later analysis, a clonal expansion index was calculated for each public chain from normalized within-repertoire ranks of inferred template counts. In a later analysis, generation probabilities were computed using a VDJ recombination model fitted to out-of-frame rearrangements, and the results were checked against IGoR. In a later analysis, hypergeometric tests were used to score TCR-TCR, TCR-HLA and TCR-CMV co-occurrence, with a repertoire-size bias correction applied to TCR pairs. To estimate false discovery rates, a later analysis permuted the HLA or CMV assignments 20 times. In a later analysis, co-occurring TCRs were grouped using DBSCAN, and TCRdist sequence similarity was added for clustering within HLA-allele-positive subsets. Repertoires with fewer than 30,000 or more than 120,000 public chains, plus five repertoires with anomalous nucleotide sharing, were excluded from co-occurrence clustering. This is the immuneACCESS table as TCRdb keeps it, with only in-frame sequences that have V and J called. A part of the clones is gone; compared with another copy, unresolved V genes explain less than half, and the rest is unexplained. V, J and clone size are those of that table, while D and trimming were read from the DNA. The sample table contains roughly 160,000 clones; only one count was recorded for approximately 80% of them. Roughly 2.3% of the sample lies in the top ten.

Counted from cysteine to phenylalanine, this CDR3 has 16 amino acids. Only the CDR3 portion is preserved as DNA: 48 bases, with reading frame beginning at the first base. For CDR1 and CDR2, the germline V gene lists MGHRA and YSYEKL. Germline trimming amounts to 5 bases on V and 1 base on J, with 9 as the count of junction bases outside the gene matches. This chain is built from TRBV4-1 and TRBJ1-1, and 8 bases in between align with TRBD1. The sample was PBMCs. This receptor was identified in a male donor in good health and CMV-seronegative. The nucleotides are TGCGCCAGCAGCTCTCGCCCGGACAGGGCGAACACTGAAGCTTTCTTT. Its protein reads: CASSSRPDRANTEAFF.